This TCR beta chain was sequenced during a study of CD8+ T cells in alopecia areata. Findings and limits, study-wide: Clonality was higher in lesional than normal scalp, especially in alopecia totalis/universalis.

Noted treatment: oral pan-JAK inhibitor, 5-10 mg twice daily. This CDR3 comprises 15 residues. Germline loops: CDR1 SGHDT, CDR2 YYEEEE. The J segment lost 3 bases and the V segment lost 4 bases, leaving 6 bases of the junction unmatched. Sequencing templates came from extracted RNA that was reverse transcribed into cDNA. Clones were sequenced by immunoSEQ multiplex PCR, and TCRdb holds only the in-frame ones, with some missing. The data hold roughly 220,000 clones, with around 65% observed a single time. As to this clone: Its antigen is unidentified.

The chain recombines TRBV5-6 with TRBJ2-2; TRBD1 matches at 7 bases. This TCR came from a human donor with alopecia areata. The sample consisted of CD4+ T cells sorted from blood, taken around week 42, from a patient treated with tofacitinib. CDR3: CASSAMDRHTGELFF. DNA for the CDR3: TGTGCCAGCAGCGCCATGGACAGGCACACCGGGGAGCTGTTTTTT. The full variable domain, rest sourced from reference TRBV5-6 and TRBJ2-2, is DAGVTQSPTHLIKTRGQQVTLRCSPKSGHDTVSWYQQALGQGPQFIFQYYEEEERQRGNFPDRFSGHQFPNYSSELNVNALLLGDSALYLCASSAMDRHTGELFFGEGSRLTVL.